This T cell receptor beta chain is from a study of T cell responses to AZD1222 COVID-19 vaccine. Using immunoSEQ multiplex PCR, the repertoire was profiled, and TCRdb retains in-frame clones only, with some absent. Of about 26,000 clones in the sample, around 90% were seen once. Germline-derived CDR1 and CDR2 are SGHRS and YFSETQ. V lost 0 bases to trimming and J lost 1 base, with 11 bases between them. The CDR3 is 15 residues long. As regards this clone: Antigen unknown.

Second doses that came at about 4 or about 12 weeks were put together. Study results and caveats: Donors were chiefly white British, with a greater number of females, and clonal diversity was perhaps underestimated. Repertoire sampling happened only post peak T cell response. CD4 TCRs covered the whole spike, strongest at regions 160-218 and 743-854.

The receptor was derived from an adult who received the AZD1222 COVID-19 vaccine. Material: peripheral blood, obtained 28 days after the second AZD1222 dose. This chain links TRBV5-1 with TRBJ2-7; a weak D match, TRBD1 (7 bases). CDR3 sequence: CASSLEAGGSYEQYF. CDR3 sequence (DNA): TGCGCCAGCAGCTTGGAGGCAGGGGGGTCCTACGAGCAGTACTTC.